Each of the 11 T cell receptor beta chains below was sequenced from the same sample in a study of blood T cell repertoires in COVID-19. Profiling relied on immunoSEQ multiplex PCR, and the TCRdb table lists in-frame clones only, not all of them. Altogether just under 45,000 clones are present, about 90% being singletons, with the ten largest covering 1% to 1.5%. Sequenced: peripheral blood. The receptor set was obtained from a woman aged 35 to 49 with acute or convalescent COVID-19.

This chain joins TRBV19 and TRBJ2-7, with TRBD2 identical over 10 bases. Germline V gene data show CDR1 as LNHDA and CDR2 as SQIVND (reference sequence). The CDR3 extends over 15 amino acids. The CDR3 here is CALRKPGLASYEQYF. CDR3 nucleotide sequence: TGTGCACTCCGAAAGCCGGGACTAGCGAGCTACGAGCAGTACTTC.

This clone was picked up a small number of times. The sample holds other DNA sequences that translate to the same CDR3. V and J are TRBV14 and TRBJ2-1; 7 positions agree with TRBD1. CDR1 and CDR2 (germline): SGHDN, FVKESK. After removal of 3 bases from V and 4 bases from J, the junction contained 0 bases not matched to a gene. The CDR3 extends over 13 amino acids. The CDR3 nucleotides are TGTGCCAGCAGCCAGGACAGGTACAATGAGCAGTTCTTC. Translating gives CASSQDRYNEQFF.

The rearrangement uses TRBV15 and TRBJ1-1; 7 bases agree with TRBD1. CDR1 and CDR2 from the germline V gene are LNHNV and YYDKDF (reference sequence). The CDR3 extends over 14 amino acids. J was trimmed by 0 bases and V by 5 bases; bases with no gene match: 3. CDR3 coding DNA: TGTGCCACCAGCGGAGGGACAGTGAACACTGAAGCTTTCTTT. It translates to CATSGGTVNTEAFF. The complete variable domain, with remaining parts taken from reference TRBV15 and TRBJ1-1, reads DAMVIQNPRYQVTQFGKPVTLSCSQTLNHNVMYWYQQKSSQAPKLLFHYYDKDFNNEADTPDNFQSRRPNTSFCFLDIRSPGLGDTAMYLCATSGGTVNTEAFFGQGTRLTVV.

Here the CDR3 reads CASSPTGNEQFF. CDR3 nucleotides: TGTGCCAGCAGCCCGACAGGGAATGAGCAGTTCTTC. The V call is TRBV7-3, the J call TRBJ2-1; TRBD1 aligns across 7 bases. This CDR3 region has 12 residues. After removal of 5 bases from V and 7 bases from J, the junction contained 2 bases not matched to a gene. CDR1 is SGHTA, CDR2 FQGTGA, per germline.

V usage is TRBV7-2 and J usage is TRBJ1-2; no definite D call. Germline V lookup: CDR1 SGHTA, CDR2 FQGNSA. V lost 4 bases and J 4 bases, leaving 16 bases between the germline ends. The CDR3 runs 15 residues. The CDR3 loop reads CASSSPEEGTYGYTF. The CDR3 coding sequence is TGTGCCAGCAGCTCCCCCGAGGAGGGTACCTATGGCTACACCTTC.

J is TRBJ1-2 and V is TRBV10-3; D gene unclear. Germline V lookup: CDR1 ENHRY, CDR2 SYGVKD. The CDR3 spans 12 residues. Trimming stripped 10 bases from V and 6 bases from J, with 15 bases between. CDR3 in amino acids: CASGEVGDGYTF. The CDR3 region has the DNA TGTGCCAGTGGGGAGGTTGGGGATGGCTACACCTTC.

The chain joins TRBV9 to TRBJ2-2; D perhaps matches TRBD1 (6 bases). The germline V gene has CDR1 SGDLS and CDR2 YYNGEE. CDR3 size: 18 residues. V was shortened by 0 bases and J by 2 bases, with 17 bases between the two germline ends. CDR3 region: CASSVDVAGQTNTGELFF. CDR3 DNA: TGTGCCAGCAGCGTAGATGTAGCAGGACAGACAAACACCGGGGAGCTGTTTTTT.

The chain is built from TRBV19 and TRBJ1-2, with D perhaps matching TRBD1 (6 bases). V dropped 5 bases and J dropped 3 bases, with 13 bases sitting between them. This CDR3 is built from 14 residues. Germline CDR1 is LNHDA and CDR2 is SQIVND (reference sequence). The CDR3 DNA is TGTGCCAGTAGTTCCCGGAAGGGGGACTATGGCTACACCTTC. Its translation is CASSSRKGDYGYTF.

The V gene is TRBV19, the J gene TRBJ1-1; 8 bases fit TRBD1. The CDR3 loop spans 18 amino acids. CDR1 and CDR2 (germline): LNHDA, SQIVND (reference sequence). V was clipped by 2 bases and J by 3 bases; unmatched bases: 14. The CDR3, as DNA: TGTGCCAGTAGTATAAAGACAGGGGTCATAAAGGCGGACACTGAAGCTTTCTTT. Its translation is CASSIKTGVIKADTEAFF.

The rearrangement uses TRBV27 and TRBJ2-2; tentatively, D is TRBD1 (6 bases). Trimming stripped 8 bases from V and 7 bases from J, with 20 bases between. The V gene's germline CDR1 is MNHEY and CDR2 SMNVEV (reference sequence). The CDR3 sequence is 15 residues long. The CDR3 reads CASASGTSQVGELFF. The CDR3 region has the DNA TGTGCCAGCGCTTCCGGGACATCCCAAGTCGGGGAGCTGTTTTTT.

The genes are TRBV18 and TRBJ2-5; 8 bases map to TRBD1. The germline V gene has CDR1 KGHSH and CDR2 LQKENI. The CDR3 contains 14 residues. V was clipped by 5 bases and J by 4 bases; unmatched bases: 6. The CDR3, as DNA: TGTGCCAGCTCAACGGACAGGGTAGGAGAGACCCAGTACTTC. Translation: CASSTDRVGETQYF.